This record covers a single TCR beta chain. This sample stems from a study of blood T cell repertoires in COVID-19. In the study overall: Donors in the United States, Italy and Spain gave samples during acute or convalescent COVID-19.

The ends lost 1 base at V and 1 base at J; junction bases unmatched: 6. Germline CDR1 and CDR2: SGHRS and YFSETQ. The CDR3 has 16 amino acids. Assay used: immunoSEQ multiplex PCR; TCRdb lists only in-frame clones, some missing. The profile shows fewer than 400,000 clones, nearly 90% of them singletons. The sequence derives from a young woman who had recovered from COVID-19. The chain employs TRBV5-1 and TRBJ2-7, with 9 nucleotides matching TRBD2. Input material: PBMCs or T cells enriched from blood (not recorded which). For the CDR3, the DNA is TGCGCCAGCAGCTTGATTCCGGGACTAGCTTCCTACGAGCAGTACTTC. This codes for CASSLIPGLASYEQYF.